Shown below are 3 T cell receptor beta chains from a single sample sequenced in a study of cytomegalovirus exposure and HLA in healthy donors. Some clones are missing from TCRdb's copy, which holds only in-frame ones; the method was immunoSEQ multiplex PCR. The repertoire holds around 58,000 clones, with roughly 90% as singletons. The specimen was PBMCs. The receptor set was obtained from a woman aged 18-35 years in good health and CMV-seronegative.

The genes are TRBV5-1 and TRBJ2-5; 8 nucleotides align to TRBD2. The CDR3 sequence is 15 residues long. Germline V CDR1 and CDR2: SGHRS, YFSETQ. V lost 0 bases, J lost 5 bases, and 6 bases stayed unmatched. CDR3 DNA sequence: TGCGCCAGCAGCTTGGTTCGGGGGGGCCGTGAGACCCAGTACTTC. It is translated as CASSLVRGGRETQYF.

The rearrangement joins TRBV5-1 to TRBJ2-4, with TRBD1 matching over 7 bases. Germline V gene lookup returns CDR1 SGHRS and CDR2 YFSETQ. This CDR3 is 16 amino acids long. With V trimmed by 4 bases and J by 1 base, 8 bases remained unmatched. Here the CDR3 DNA reads TGCGCCAGCAGCGAGGCGTTGACAGGGGCCAAAAACATTCAGTACTTC. Residues: CASSEALTGAKNIQYF.

This chain uses TRBV7-9 with TRBJ1-2; 8 positions agree with TRBD1. V lost 5 bases to trimming and J lost 6 bases; unmatched junction nucleotides: 8. This CDR3 region has 14 residues. Germline V gene sequence: CDR1 SEHNR, CDR2 FQNEAQ (reference sequence). The CDR3 nucleotides read TGTGCCAGCAGCCTAGACAGGGGTATAGATGGCTACACCTTC. It specifies CASSLDRGIDGYTF.